A selection of T cell receptor beta chains follows, all from one sample in a study of regulatory T cells in long-lasting Graves disease. TCRdb processed the multiplex PCR reads anew with MiXCR; each CDR3 protein has one entry. Among approximately 560,000 distinct CDR3 sequences listed, about 16% were seen once. These data were also reused for a study on T cells in Graves' hyperthyroidism and ophthalmopathy.

The sample here was peripheral blood mononuclear cells (PBMCs), taken at new diagnosis, from a patient treated with antithyroid drugs. The receptors were sampled from a man in his late teens or twenties with Graves disease. Both conserved end residues are part of each CDR3. The order of the fields is V gene, clone size, CDR3 protein. The size entry is marked missing in some rows and otherwise reads once, few, many or a size class.

TRBV13,many,CASSTDQDTEAFF
TRBV12-3/TRBV12-4,many,CASSLLRPSKGEKLFF
TRBV15,few,CATSRGYSEAFF
TRBV5-1,many,CASSLATGSEAFF
TRBV18,many,CASSPPNSQETQYF
TRBV6-5,-,CASSYPRGRETQYF
TRBV4-1,-,CASSQPLAGVRETQYF
TRBV11-2,many,CASTRQAGGYNEQFF
TRBV6-1,many,CASSQLAGGPALEQYF
TRBV5-1,many,CASTSGGRSYEQYF
TRBV4-1,few,CASSRGTGGLNWELFF
TRBV2,many,CASSEDLYYGYTF
TRBV18,many,CASSQPNEQFF
TRBV9,-,CASSGMSGRIDTQYF
TRBV28,many,CASSLSGPNEKLFF
TRBV20-1,few,CSAHRDPSSYEQYF
TRBV9,-,CASSARTSGSRLGELFF
TRBV28,many,CASAYPTEDESYEQYF
TRBV30,-,CAWKTLAGVGNEQFF
TRBV5-1,few,CASRRLFSGRSNEQFF
TRBV15,few,CATSRADRGTEAFF
TRBV20-1,few,CSARDNTMWNIQYF
TRBV5-1,many,CASSPTPRSQGVGDTQYF
TRBV7-9,-,CASSITRNEQFF
TRBV20-1,-,CSARGTGGAFGYTF
TRBV10-1,few,CAALRRENTGELFF
TRBV30,few,CAWSRGSSSNQPQHF
TRBV19,-,CASSTSGQETQYF
TRBV3-1,-,CASSQGGGRYYNEQFF
TRBV30,few,CAWSEPGQGPRGGYTF
TRBV20-1,few,CSARERGVYNEQFF
TRBV20-1,few,CSAPGRYRNEQFF
TRBV20-1,-,CSANPGQVPTGELFF
TRBV20-1,-,CSARDNGLAGEYEQHF
TRBV3-1,few,CASSPARGFYNEQFF
TRBV14,-,CASSPRGGRNTGELFF
TRBV28,few,CASSLGTGGGVKFYEQYF
TRBV9,many,CASSVVGGSTDTQYF
TRBV5-1,many,CASSLRRQAGEQYF
TRBV28,many,CASTSRSGATYNEQFF
TRBV20-1,few,CSVLTDSYNEQFF
TRBV28,many,CASSSPRDRGRTEQFF
TRBV7-9,many,CASSLVGTYEQYF
TRBV29-1,-,CSVVNATSADAFF
TRBV7-3,-,CASSSYQGADYGYTF
TRBV18,few,CASSPPQGRNTEAFF
TRBV7-2,-,CASTLGLDRTQYF
TRBV11-1,many,CASSPTGGDTDTQYF
TRBV30,few,CAWEQTLYEQYF
TRBV2,-,CASNGGLAGTDTQYF
TRBV5-1,-,CASSLLSGAYNEQFF